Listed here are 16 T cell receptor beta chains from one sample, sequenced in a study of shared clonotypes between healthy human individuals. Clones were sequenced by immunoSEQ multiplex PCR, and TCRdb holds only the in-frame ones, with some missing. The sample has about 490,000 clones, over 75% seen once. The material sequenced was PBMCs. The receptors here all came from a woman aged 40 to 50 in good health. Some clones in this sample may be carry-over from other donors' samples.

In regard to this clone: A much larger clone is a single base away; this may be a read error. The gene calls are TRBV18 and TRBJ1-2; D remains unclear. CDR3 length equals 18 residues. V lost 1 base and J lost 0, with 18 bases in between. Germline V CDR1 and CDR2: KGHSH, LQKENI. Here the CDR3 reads CASSPQNLVALPNYGYTF. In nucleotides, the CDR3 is TGTGCCAGCTCACCACAAAACTTGGTGGCGCTTCCTAACTATGGCTACACCTTC.

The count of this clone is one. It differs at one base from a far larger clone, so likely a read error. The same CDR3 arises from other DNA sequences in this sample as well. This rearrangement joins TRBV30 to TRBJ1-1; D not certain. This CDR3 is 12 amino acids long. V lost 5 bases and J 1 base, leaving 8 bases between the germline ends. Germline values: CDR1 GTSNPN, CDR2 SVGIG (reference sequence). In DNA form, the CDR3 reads TGTGCCTGGGCCCCAGGGAACACTGAAGCTTTCTTT. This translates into CAWAPGNTEAFF.

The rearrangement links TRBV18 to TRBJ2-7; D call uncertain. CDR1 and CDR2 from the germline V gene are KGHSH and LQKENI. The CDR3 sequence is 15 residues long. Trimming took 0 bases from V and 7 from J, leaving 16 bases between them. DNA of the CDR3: TGTGCCAGCTCACCACCGTTAGGGTCGGTTGGTGAGCAGTACTTC. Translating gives CASSPPLGSVGEQYF.

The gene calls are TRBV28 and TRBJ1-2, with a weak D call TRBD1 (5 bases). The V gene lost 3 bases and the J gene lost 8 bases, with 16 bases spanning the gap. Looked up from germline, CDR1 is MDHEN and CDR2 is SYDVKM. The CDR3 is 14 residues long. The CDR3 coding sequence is TGTGCCAGCAGTTTGGGCAGGGCAGCGGCAGGCTACACCTTC. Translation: CASSLGRAAAGYTF.

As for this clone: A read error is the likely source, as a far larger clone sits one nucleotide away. CDR3 in DNA: TGTGCCAGCTCACCGAGTATAGACAGGGGCCAAGAGACCCAGTACTTC. Its protein is CASSPSIDRGQETQYF. The chain uses TRBV18 and TRBJ2-5, with 8 positions matching TRBD1. CDR1 is KGHSH and CDR2 is LQKENI in the germline V gene. This CDR3 is built from 16 residues. Losses at the gene ends were 3 bases for V and 1 base for J; bases not matched to a gene: 7.

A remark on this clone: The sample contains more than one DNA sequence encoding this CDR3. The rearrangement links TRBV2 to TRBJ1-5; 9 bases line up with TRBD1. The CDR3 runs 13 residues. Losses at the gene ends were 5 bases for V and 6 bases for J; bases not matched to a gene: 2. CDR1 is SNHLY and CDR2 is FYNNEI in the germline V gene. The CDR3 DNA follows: TGTGCCAGCAGTCCGGACAGGGGTCAGCCCCAGCATTTT. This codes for CASSPDRGQPQHF. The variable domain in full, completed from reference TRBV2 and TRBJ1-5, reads EPEVTQTPSHQVTQMGQEVILRCVPISNHLYFYWYRQILGQKVEFLVSFYNNEISEKSEIFDDQFSVERPDGSNFTLKIRSTKLEDSAMYFCASSPDRGQPQHFGDGTRLSIL.

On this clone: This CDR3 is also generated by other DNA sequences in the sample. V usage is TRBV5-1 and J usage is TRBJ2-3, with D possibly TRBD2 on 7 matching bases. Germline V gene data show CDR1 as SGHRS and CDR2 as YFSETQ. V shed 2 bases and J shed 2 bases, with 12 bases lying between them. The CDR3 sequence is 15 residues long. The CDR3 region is CASSLQGGSTDTQYF. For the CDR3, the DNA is TGCGCCAGCAGCTTACAGGGAGGGTCCACAGATACGCAGTATTTT.

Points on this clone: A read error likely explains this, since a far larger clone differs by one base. The DNA of the CDR3 is TGTGCCAGCAGCTTGGACCCCCTACAGGGGAGAGTGGGCGAGCAGTACTTC. This sequence encodes CASSLDPLQGRVGEQYF. The rearrangement joins TRBV5-4 to TRBJ2-7, with 7 nucleotides matching TRBD1. The J segment lost 6 bases and the V segment lost 0 bases, leaving 15 bases of the junction unmatched. CDR3 length equals 17 residues. Germline CDR1 is SGHNT and CDR2 is YYREEE (reference sequence). Complete variable domain (other parts from reference TRBV5-4 and TRBJ2-7): ETGVTQSPTHLIKTRGQQVTLRCSSQSGHNTVSWYQQALGQGPQFIFQYYREEENGRGNFPPRFSGLQFPNYSSELNVNALELDDSALYLCASSLDPLQGRVGEQYFGPGTRLTVT.

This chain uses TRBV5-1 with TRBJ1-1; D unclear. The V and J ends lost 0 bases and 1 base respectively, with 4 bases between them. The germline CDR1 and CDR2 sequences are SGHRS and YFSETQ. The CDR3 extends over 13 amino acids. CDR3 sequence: CASSLVSNTEAFF. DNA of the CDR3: TGCGCCAGCAGCTTGGTCTCGAACACTGAAGCTTTCTTT.

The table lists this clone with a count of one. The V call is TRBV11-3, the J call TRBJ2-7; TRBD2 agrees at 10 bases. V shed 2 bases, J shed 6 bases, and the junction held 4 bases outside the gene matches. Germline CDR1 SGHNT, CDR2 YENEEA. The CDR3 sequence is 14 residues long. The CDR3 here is CASSLLAGVGEQYF. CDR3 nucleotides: TGTGCCAGCAGCTTACTAGCGGGAGTCGGCGAGCAGTACTTC.

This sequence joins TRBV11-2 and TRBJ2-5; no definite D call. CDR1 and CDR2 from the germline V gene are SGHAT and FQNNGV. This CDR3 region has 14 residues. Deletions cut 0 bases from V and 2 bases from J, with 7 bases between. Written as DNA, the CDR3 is TGTGCCAGCAGCTTAGATCTTCAGCAAGAGACCCAGTACTTC. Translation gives CASSLDLQQETQYF.

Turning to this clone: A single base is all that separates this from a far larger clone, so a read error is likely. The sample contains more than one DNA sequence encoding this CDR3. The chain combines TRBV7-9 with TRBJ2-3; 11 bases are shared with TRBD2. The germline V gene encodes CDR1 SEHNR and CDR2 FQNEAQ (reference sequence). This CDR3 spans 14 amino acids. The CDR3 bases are TGTGCCAGTAGCTTAGAGGCTAGCGGGAGGACGCAGTATTTT. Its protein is CASSLEASGRTQYF.

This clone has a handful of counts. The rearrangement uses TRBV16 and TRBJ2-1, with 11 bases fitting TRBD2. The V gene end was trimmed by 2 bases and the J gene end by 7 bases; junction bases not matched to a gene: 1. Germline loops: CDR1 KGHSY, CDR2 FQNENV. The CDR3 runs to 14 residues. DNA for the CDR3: TGTGCCAGCAGCCAAGGACTAGCGGGTAATGAGCAGTTCTTC. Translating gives CASSQGLAGNEQFF.

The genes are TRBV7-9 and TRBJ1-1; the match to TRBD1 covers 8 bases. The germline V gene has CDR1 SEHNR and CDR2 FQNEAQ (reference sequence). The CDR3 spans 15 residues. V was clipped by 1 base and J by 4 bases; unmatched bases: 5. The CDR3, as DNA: TGTGCCAGCAGCTTAGGGCGACAGGGGACCACTGAAGCTTTCTTT. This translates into CASSLGRQGTTEAFF.

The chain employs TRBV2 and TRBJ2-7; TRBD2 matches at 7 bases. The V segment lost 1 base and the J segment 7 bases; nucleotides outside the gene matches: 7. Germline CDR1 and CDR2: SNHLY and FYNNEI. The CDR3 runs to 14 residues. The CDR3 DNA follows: TGTGCCAGCAGTGAAGGGGAGGGCCTATGGGAGCAGTACTTC. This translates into CASSEGEGLWEQYF.

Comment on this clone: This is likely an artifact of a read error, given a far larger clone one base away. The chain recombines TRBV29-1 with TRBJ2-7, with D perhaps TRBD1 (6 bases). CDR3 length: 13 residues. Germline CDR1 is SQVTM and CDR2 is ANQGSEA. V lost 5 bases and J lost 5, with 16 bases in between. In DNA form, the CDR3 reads TGCAGCGTTCGGGGATTTACAGGGAACGAGCAGTACTTC. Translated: CSVRGFTGNEQYF.